The entry below describes one TCR beta chain. This clone was found a few times. Its target antigen remains unknown. The germline gene is not matched at one end of the junction; a read error may be the cause. CDR3 length: 13 amino acids, cysteine to phenylalanine. The retained sequence is limited to the CDR3, 39 bases, with the frame set at the first base. Based on the germline V gene (reference sequence), the CDR1 and CDR2 sequences are LGHDT and YNNKEL. This specimen belongs to a study of T cell responses to AZD1222 COVID-19 vaccine (dated by TCRdb to the early 2020s). Turning to the overall study: AZD1222 recipients given second doses at about 4 weeks or at about 12 weeks were pooled, since spike-specific TCR depth and breadth were not found to differ between the two schedules. A total of around 240 trial participants underwent TCR sequencing, of whom about 210 had received two doses of AZD1222 and about 25 had received two doses of the MenACWY control vaccine. Trial participants were enrolled by age into 18-55, 56-69 and 70-plus year subgroups, with 148, 28 and 57 TCR-sequenced participants respectively. On the study overall, not on this receptor specifically: In the small 56-69-year group, the increase in depth fell short of significance, most likely because of low power. Conclusions about previously exposed vaccinees were limited because only six AZD1222 recipients were SARS-CoV-2 seropositive at baseline. Epitopes outside the regions mutated in the B.1.351 and B.1.1.7 variants were reportedly recognized by nearly half of the unique spike-specific TCRs. CD4 TCRs associated with the vaccine covered the entire spike protein, and the dominant responses were in regions 160-218 and 743-854. No day 14 peak-response samples were available, so repertoires were characterized only after the peak T cell response. After two AZD1222 doses, spike-specific TCR breadth and depth were significantly higher than at day 0 and than in MenACWY recipients. Participants were mostly white British and included more females than males, and it was suggested by the authors that clonal diversity may have been underestimated.

Per the publication, the time point label means: baseline before first vaccination. Vaccinee samples were obtained from the UK trials COV001 and COV002, which included a single-blind randomized controlled phase 2/3 trial of AZD1222 (ChAdOx1 nCoV-19) in healthy adults. For TCRbeta chain sequencing, PBMC samples were collected from trial participants at day 0 and at day 28 after the second dose. The CDR3 regions of human TCRbeta chains were subjected to immunosequencing. Per the source publication's procedure: Repertoire TCRs were checked for matches against a reference library of SARS-CoV-2-specific TCRs that had been generated using the MIRA antigen-specificity platform. Breadth meant the fraction of unique TCRs that were SARS-CoV-2-associated, whereas depth meant the fraction of total T cells that were SARS-CoV-2-associated. Using the MIRA data, each spike-specific TCR was mapped to the spike region that the TCR reacts to and placed in a CD4 or CD8 class. Log10-transformed breadth and depth values were compared by one-way ANOVA with Sidak's multiple comparisons tests. This is the immuneACCESS table as TCRdb keeps it, with only in-frame sequences that have V and J called. A part of the clones is gone; compared with another copy, unresolved V genes explain less than half, and the rest is unexplained. V and J calls plus clone size are reproduced from that table; the DNA served to infer D and trimming. The sample yields about 120,000 clones; around nine tenths were counted once. The ten top clones hold roughly 1.1% of the sample.

This sequence originates from an adult in good health. Source: peripheral blood, taken on day 0 of AZD1222 vaccination. The rearranged chain carries TRBV3-1 (or the pseudogene TRBV3-2) and TRBJ1-2; TRBD1 is perhaps the D gene, given 5 matching bases. The CDR3 in this case is CASSQDRAQGSAF. The nucleotides read TGTGCCAGCAGCCAAGATCGCGCCCAGGGATCGGCCTTC.